This record covers a single T cell receptor beta chain. The target antigen is unknown. The source of the sample is a study of shared clonotypes between healthy human individuals. Notes on the study in general: In the sorted subsets, rarefaction showed sequencing was incomplete despite large depth.

Here immunoSEQ multiplex PCR was the method, and the copy in TCRdb shows in-frame clones only, minus some. The repertoire holds some 1,100,000 clones, with about 80% as singletons. Sequenced sample: memory CD4+ T cells from PBMCs. Subset given: CD45RA-negative fraction. This TCR derives from a man aged 18 to 30 in good health. Some clones in this sample may be carry-over from other donors' samples.

Here the CDR3 reads CASSSYRGDTDTQYF. CDR3 DNA: TGCGCCAGCAGCTCCTACAGGGGAGACACAGATACGCAGTATTTT. The chain couples TRBV5-1 to TRBJ2-3, with TRBD1 matching over 7 bases. Germline loops: CDR1 SGHRS, CDR2 YFSETQ. The CDR3 consists of 15 residues. Unmatched junction bases numbered 6, after V lost 3 bases and J lost 2 bases. The variable domain in full, completed from reference TRBV5-1 and TRBJ2-3, reads KAGVTQTPRYLIKTRGQQVTLSCSPISGHRSVSWYQQTPGQGLQFLFEYFSETQRNKGNFPGRFSGRQFSNSRSEMNVSTLELGDSALYLCASSSYRGDTDTQYFGPGTRLTVL.